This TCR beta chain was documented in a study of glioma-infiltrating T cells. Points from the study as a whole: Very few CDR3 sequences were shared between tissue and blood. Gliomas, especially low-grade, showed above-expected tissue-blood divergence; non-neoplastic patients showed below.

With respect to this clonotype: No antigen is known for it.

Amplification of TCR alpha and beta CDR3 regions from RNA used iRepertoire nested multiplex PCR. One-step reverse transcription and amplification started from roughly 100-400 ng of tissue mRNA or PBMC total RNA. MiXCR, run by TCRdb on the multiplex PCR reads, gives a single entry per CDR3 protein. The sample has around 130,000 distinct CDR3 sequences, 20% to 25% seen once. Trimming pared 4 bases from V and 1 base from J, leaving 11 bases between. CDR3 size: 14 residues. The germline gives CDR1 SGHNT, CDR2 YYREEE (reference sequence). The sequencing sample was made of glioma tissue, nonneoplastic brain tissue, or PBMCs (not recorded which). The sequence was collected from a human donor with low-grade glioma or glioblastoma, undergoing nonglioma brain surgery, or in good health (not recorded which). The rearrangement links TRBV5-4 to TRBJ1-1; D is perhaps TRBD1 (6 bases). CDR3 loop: CASSIGQPNTEAFF. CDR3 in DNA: TGTGCCAGCAGCATCGGACAGCCGAACACTGAAGCTTTCTTT.